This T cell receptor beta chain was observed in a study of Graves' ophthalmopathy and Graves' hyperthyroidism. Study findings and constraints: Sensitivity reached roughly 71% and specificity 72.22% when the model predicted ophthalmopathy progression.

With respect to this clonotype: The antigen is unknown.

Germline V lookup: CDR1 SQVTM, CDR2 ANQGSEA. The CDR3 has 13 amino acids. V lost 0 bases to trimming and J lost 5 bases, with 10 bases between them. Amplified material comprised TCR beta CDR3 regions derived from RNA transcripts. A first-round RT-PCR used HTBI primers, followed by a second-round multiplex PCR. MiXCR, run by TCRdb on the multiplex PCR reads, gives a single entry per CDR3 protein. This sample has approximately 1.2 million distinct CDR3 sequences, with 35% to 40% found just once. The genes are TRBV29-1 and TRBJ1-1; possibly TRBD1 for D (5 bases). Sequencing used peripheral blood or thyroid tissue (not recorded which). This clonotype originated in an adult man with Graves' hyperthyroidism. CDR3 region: CSVEDRDWTEAFF. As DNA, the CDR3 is TGCAGCGTTGAAGATCGGGACTGGACTGAAGCTTTCTTT.